The next 13 T cell receptor beta chains were all read from a single sample in a study of STAT5B mutations in CD4+ large granular lymphocyte leukemia. Assay used: immunoSEQ multiplex PCR; TCRdb lists only in-frame clones, some missing. The table includes approximately 24,000 clones, 80% to 85% detected once. The sequencing sample was made of CD4+ T cells from blood buffy coats. These receptors were collected from a human donor in good health.

The chain employs TRBV6-1 and TRBJ1-5; 8 nucleotides agree with TRBD1. The CDR3 is made up of 15 amino acids. The V gene end was trimmed by 7 bases and the J gene end by 0 bases; junction bases not matched to a gene: 5. Germline CDR1 MNHNS, CDR2 SASEGT. DNA of the CDR3: TGTGCCAGCACGGACAGGGTTTATAGCAATCAGCCCCAGCATTTT. This sequence encodes CASTDRVYSNQPQHF.

Here the CDR3 reads CASSPWTGEETQYF. As DNA, the CDR3 is TGTGCCAGCAGTCCCTGGACGGGAGAAGAGACCCAGTACTTC. J is TRBJ2-5 and V is TRBV27, with a weak D call TRBD2 (6 bases). CDR3 length: 14 amino acids. The germline CDR1 and CDR2 sequences are MNHEY and SMNVEV (reference sequence). Trimming removed 5 bases from V and 3 bases from J, with 13 bases in between.

This chain connects TRBV5-8 to TRBJ1-3; 7 bases fit TRBD1. Per germline, CDR1 SGHTS and CDR2 YDEGEE. CDR3 length: 15 residues. After removal of 3 bases from V and 1 base from J, the junction contained 4 bases not matched to a gene. The CDR3: CASSSTGDSGNTIYF. In nucleotides, the CDR3 is TGTGCCAGCAGCTCAACAGGGGATTCTGGAAACACCATATATTTT.

This chain uses TRBV15 with TRBJ2-7; 7 bases line up with TRBD1. CDR1 is LNHNV and CDR2 is YYDKDF in the germline V gene (reference sequence). The J segment lost 6 bases and the V segment lost 4 bases, leaving 6 bases of the junction unmatched. This CDR3 has 13 residues. The CDR3 DNA reads as TGTGCCACCAGCAAGGCCAGGGGGTCCGAGCAGTACTTC. As protein: CATSKARGSEQYF.

The chain is built from TRBV13 and TRBJ2-7; the match to TRBD2 covers 9 bases. The J segment lost 2 bases and the V segment lost 5 bases, leaving 4 bases of the junction unmatched. This CDR3 comprises 14 residues. Germline values: CDR1 PRHDT, CDR2 FYEKMQ (reference sequence). The CDR3 spells CASSKAGGAYEQYF. DNA of the CDR3: TGTGCCAGCAGCAAAGCGGGAGGAGCCTACGAGCAGTACTTC.

As DNA, the CDR3 is TGTGCCAGCAGCTCCGGACGCGGGGGCCCTCGTGAAGCTTTCTTT. This gives the protein CASSSGRGGPREAFF. The genes are TRBV11-2 and TRBJ1-1; possible D gene TRBD1, 6 bases. The CDR3 totals 15 residues. Germline CDR1 is SGHAT and CDR2 is FQNNGV. V dropped 4 bases and J dropped 7 bases, with 19 bases sitting between them.

This clone showed up just once. The V call is TRBV6-5, the J call TRBJ1-2; D is ambiguous. The germline V and J ends were trimmed by 6 bases and 6 bases, with 14 bases remaining between them. CDR1 and CDR2 from the germline V gene are MNHEY and SVGAGI. This CDR3 region has 13 residues. The CDR3 DNA sequence: TGTGCCAGCAGAACTCAAAGTAGGCATGGCTACACCTTC. Translating it yields CASRTQSRHGYTF.

This sequence joins TRBV15 and TRBJ2-5; D not resolved. The V and J ends lost 1 base and 2 bases respectively, with 11 bases between them. From germline, CDR1 is LNHNV and CDR2 YYDKDF (reference sequence). The CDR3 sequence is 15 residues long. The CDR3 protein is CATSRGGGQQETQYF. The CDR3 DNA reads TGTGCCACCAGCAGAGGGGGTGGGCAACAAGAGACCCAGTACTTC.

The chain combines TRBV7-9 with TRBJ1-3; D ambiguous. The V gene's germline CDR1 is SEHNR and CDR2 FQNEAQ (reference sequence). This CDR3 comprises 19 residues. Trimming removed 5 bases at V and 0 bases at J, with 23 bases between. CDR3 protein: CASSLTGSDGSFSGNTIYF. The CDR3 nucleotides read TGTGCCAGCAGCCTTACGGGATCCGACGGGAGTTTCTCTGGAAACACCATATATTTT.

V gene TRBV10-3 combines with J gene TRBJ1-1, with unresolved D. Germline assignment: CDR1 ENHRY and CDR2 SYGVKD. CDR3 length: 13 residues. Trimming stripped 7 bases from V and 6 bases from J, with 15 bases between. The CDR3 nucleotides are TGTGCCATCACCCCGACTGGACCGTCTGAAGCTTTCTTT. This translates into CAITPTGPSEAFF.

Only one count was recorded for this clone. The chain links TRBV7-2 to TRBJ2-1; TRBD2 matches at 10 bases. This CDR3 contains 18 residues. Germline assignment: CDR1 SGHTA and CDR2 FQGNSA. After removal of 0 bases from V and 7 bases from J, the junction contained 12 bases not matched to a gene. For the CDR3, the DNA is TGTGCCAGCAGCTTAGCGAGCGGAAGCGGGAGGGAGGGGAATGAGCAGTTCTTC. It translates to CASSLASGSGREGNEQFF.

This clone appeared a single time. V usage is TRBV11-3 and J usage is TRBJ2-2, with 8 positions matching TRBD2. Unmatched junction bases numbered 9, after V lost 5 bases and J lost 7 bases. In germline, CDR1 is SGHNT, CDR2 YENEEA. CDR3 length equals 15 residues. CDR3 region: CASSGRAGVIGELFF. The CDR3 nucleotides are TGTGCCAGCAGCGGCCGAGCGGGAGTGATCGGGGAGCTGTTTTTT.

The J gene is TRBJ1-2, the V gene TRBV28, with D maybe TRBD1 (6 bases). The CDR3 runs 12 residues. The V end was cut by 5 bases, the J end by 6 bases, with 10 bases between. Germline CDR1 and CDR2: MDHEN and SYDVKM. The CDR3 loop reads CASSGGADGYTF. In DNA form, the CDR3 reads TGTGCCAGCAGTGGGGGGGCGGATGGCTACACCTTC.